These T cell receptor beta chains were read from a single sample in a study of blood T cell repertoires in COVID-19. Sequenced by immunoSEQ multiplex PCR; TCRdb stores in-frame clones only, minus some. The sample holds a few hundred thousand clones, around 87% seen once. The sequenced material came from peripheral blood. The receptor source for this set is a man aged 55 to 69 with acute or convalescent COVID-19. The CDR3 runs from the conserved cysteine through the conserved F or W. The order of the fields is J gene, CDR3 length, clone size, D gene, V gene, CDR3 DNA, CDR3 protein. A D gene is named only where the DNA matches it firmly. Expanded clones are given a class, and other clones once, few, many or no size at all.

TRBJ2-3 13 few TRBD1 TRBV29-1 TGCAGCGTCCGGACAGGGCTCACAGATACGCAGTATTTT CSVRTGLTDTQYF
TRBJ1-6 16 - - TRBV7-9 TGTGCCAGCAGCTCCCTCCGGAGAGACGATAATTCACCCCTCCACTTT CASSSLRRDDNSPLHF
TRBJ1-2 13 - - TRBV6-6 TGTGCCAGCAGTCACCTACGGGGATATGGCTACACCTTC CASSHLRGYGYTF
TRBJ2-7 15 - TRBD1 TRBV19 TGTGCCAGTAGTGGACGGACAGGGGTGTCCTACGAGCAGTACTTC CASSGRTGVSYEQYF
TRBJ1-2 15 - TRBD1 TRBV6-5 TGTGCCAGCAGTTGGGGGACAGGGGGCAACTATGGCTACACCTTC CASSWGTGGNYGYTF
TRBJ2-7 14 - TRBD2 TRBV10-1 TGCGCCAGCAGTAATCGACCCGGGGGGGACGAGCAGTACTTC CASSNRPGGDEQYF
TRBJ1-5 14 - - TRBV7-2 TGTGCCAGCAGCCCTTGGAGGAACAATCAGCCCCAGCATTTT CASSPWRNNQPQHF
TRBJ2-5 16 - TRBD2 TRBV9 TGTGCCAGCAGCAAGCGACTAGCGGGGAACCAAGAGACCCAGTACTTC CASSKRLAGNQETQYF
TRBJ1-6 15 - - TRBV9 TGTGCCAGCAGCGTCGGGAACGGACGGAATTCACCCCTCCACTTT CASSVGNGRNSPLHF
TRBJ2-2 15 few - TRBV18 TGTGCCAGCTCACCGACAGGGACTAACACCGGGGAGCTGTTTTTT CASSPTGTNTGELFF
TRBJ2-2 15 - TRBD1 TRBV5-6 TGTGCCAGCAGCTTGGGGGGACAGTACACCGGGGAGCTGTTTTTT CASSLGGQYTGELFF
TRBJ2-3 15 - - TRBV18 TGTGCCAGCTCACTCGTGGGGGGGCCCACAGATACGCAGTATTTT CASSLVGGPTDTQYF
TRBJ1-2 15 - TRBD1 TRBV6-2/TRBV6-3 TGTGCCAGCAGTTACTCTAAGACAGGGATCGGTGGCTACACCTTC CASSYSKTGIGGYTF
TRBJ2-3 13 few - TRBV10-3 TGTGCCCTCCGTCCAGCGGGCACAGATACGCAGTATTTT CALRPAGTDTQYF
TRBJ1-3 16 - - TRBV3-1/TRBV3-2 TGTGCCAGCAGCCACCGATCTACAGGTTCTGGAAACACCATATATTTT CASSHRSTGSGNTIYF
TRBJ2-7 11 - - TRBV24-1 TGTGCCACCGGTCGGGGAGGCGAGCAGTACTTC CATGRGGEQYF
TRBJ2-7 18 - TRBD1 TRBV19 TGTGCCAGTAGCCAGAATCGAATTGGACAGGGAAAAACCTACGAGCAGTACTTC CASSQNRIGQGKTYEQYF
TRBJ2-1 17 - - TRBV18 TGTGCCAGCTCACCACCGCCCCAATCTAGCTCCTACAATGAGCAGTTCTTC CASSPPPQSSSYNEQFF
TRBJ2-3 13 - - TRBV12-3/TRBV12-4 TGTGCCAGCAGCGTGGAGGGGCGGGATACGCAGTATTTT CASSVEGRDTQYF
TRBJ2-1 11 - - TRBV27 TGTGCCAGCAGTTTTGGAGGGGTTCAGTTCTTC CASSFGGVQFF
TRBJ1-3 14 - - TRBV11-2 TGTGCCAGCAGTAACAGGGTCCCTGGAAACACCATATATTTT CASSNRVPGNTIYF
TRBJ1-5 14 - - TRBV18 TGTGCCAGCTCACCACCAGGGGGGGCCCAGCCCCAGCATTTT CASSPPGGAQPQHF
TRBJ1-1 13 - TRBD1 TRBV6-7 TGTGCCAGCAACAAGACAGGGCTCACTGAAGCTTTCTTT CASNKTGLTEAFF
TRBJ1-2 17 once TRBD1 TRBV19 TGTGCCAGTAGTCCCCGACAGGGGCAAACTCTCCTCTATGGCTACACCTTC CASSPRQGQTLLYGYTF
TRBJ1-1 14 - TRBD1 TRBV14 TGTGCCAGCAGCCACAGGGGGCCGGGCACTGAAGCTTTCTTT CASSHRGPGTEAFF
TRBJ2-7 15 - - TRBV6-2/TRBV6-3 TGTGCCAGCAGTTACTCCTCGGGGGGCCACTACGAGCAGTACTTC CASSYSSGGHYEQYF
TRBJ2-2 17 - - TRBV7-3 TGTGCCAGCAGCTACGCAGGCAGGCCACCAGCCTCCGGGGAGCTGTTTTTT CASSYAGRPPASGELFF
TRBJ2-5 15 - - TRBV7-6 TGTGCCAGCAGCTTAGATGGGGGGAAGGGCGAGACCCAGTACTTC CASSLDGGKGETQYF
TRBJ2-7 12 - - TRBV16 TGTGCCAGCAGCCTCCCTTCCTACGAGCAGTACTTC CASSLPSYEQYF
TRBJ2-7 15 - - TRBV6-5 TGTGCCAGCACCAGGGCCGGCACCCAAAGCTACGAGCAGTACTTC CASTRAGTQSYEQYF
TRBJ2-1 14 few TRBD2 TRBV29-1 TGCAGCGTTCCGACTAGCGGTACCTACAATGAGCAGTTCTTC CSVPTSGTYNEQFF
TRBJ1-2 13 - - TRBV5-8 TGTGCCAGCAGCTTGAGGGGGACACCCGGCTACACCTTC CASSLRGTPGYTF
TRBJ2-3 17 - TRBD1 TRBV6-6 TGTGCCAGCAGTCTCAACAGGGGAAGAGGCGTCCGAGATACGCAGTATTTT CASSLNRGRGVRDTQYF
TRBJ2-3 16 - TRBD1 TRBV28 TGTGCCAGCAGTTTATTTACAGGGGGGCGCACAGATACGCAGTATTTT CASSLFTGGRTDTQYF
TRBJ2-5 11 - - TRBV23-1 TGCGCCAGCAGTCGAGAAAAGACCCAGTACTTC CASSREKTQYF
TRBJ2-5 16 - - TRBV19 TGTGCCAGTAGTGCCTCCTGGCGGGCCTACCAAGAGACCCAGTACTTC CASSASWRAYQETQYF
TRBJ2-7 14 - TRBD1 TRBV9 TGTGCCAGCAGCACCCGGGACAGGGCTAACGAGCAGTACTTC CASSTRDRANEQYF
TRBJ2-2 16 few - TRBV19 TGTGCCAGTAGTATTGGTGGCAGGGGTTTCACCGGGGAGCTGTTTTTT CASSIGGRGFTGELFF
TRBJ1-6 13 - - TRBV5-1 TGCGCCAGCAGCTCGTGGACAGATTCACCCCTCCACTTT CASSSWTDSPLHF
TRBJ2-1 15 - - TRBV5-1 TGCGCCAGCAGCTTACAGGGACCTGAGAACAGTGAGCAGTTCTTC CASSLQGPENSEQFF
TRBJ1-1 16 - TRBD1 TRBV6-6 TGTGCCAGCAGTCAATACGGACAGGACAGGGTAGGTGAAGCTTTCTTT CASSQYGQDRVGEAFF